The 3 T cell receptor beta chains reported below all come from one sample, sequenced in a study of HIV-infected patients and healthy controls. Whole blood was used without fractionation, so all unsorted peripheral T cells were included. cDNA was made from about 500 ng RNA using alpha and beta constant primers. Using multiplexing indices, alpha and beta chain libraries were generated apart by chain-specific third strand synthesis. TCRdb fed the 5' RACE reads into MiXCR, producing one record per CDR3 protein. In the table there are more than 8,000 distinct CDR3 sequences, just over 8% of which are singletons. The sequenced sample was blood. The receptors here all came from an adult in good health.

This clonotype came up many times. The chain recombines TRBV11-2 with TRBJ2-3, with D perhaps assigned TRBD1 or TRBD2 (5 bases each). The ends were cut back, 0 bases at V and 0 bases at J, with 22 bases in the middle. Germline CDR1 SGHAT, CDR2 FQNNGV. CDR3 length: 20 amino acids. The DNA for the CDR3 is TGTGCCAGCAGCTTAGATGTTATGTTAAGGGGACGTCGGAGCACAGATACGCAGTATTTT. It specifies CASSLDVMLRGRRSTDTQYF.

This chain links TRBV7-3 with TRBJ2-3; 8 bases are a match to TRBD2. V trimming: 6 bases; J trimming: 12 bases; junction bases outside the gene matches: 8. This CDR3 comprises 12 residues. CDR1 SGHTA and CDR2 FQGTGA come from the germline V gene. The CDR3 DNA is TGTGCCAGCAGTTCTCCCGGGACTAGTCAGTATTTT. The encoded protein is CASSSPGTSQYF.

This clonotype came up many times. The gene calls are TRBV20-1 and TRBJ1-5; 7 nucleotides agree with TRBD1. Germline V CDR1 and CDR2: DFQATT, SNEGSKA (reference sequence). J was trimmed by 4 bases and V by 4 bases; bases with no gene match: 4. There are 13 residues in the CDR3. The CDR3 spells CSATDRANQPQHF. CDR3 coding DNA: TGCAGTGCTACCGACAGGGCAAATCAGCCCCAGCATTTT.